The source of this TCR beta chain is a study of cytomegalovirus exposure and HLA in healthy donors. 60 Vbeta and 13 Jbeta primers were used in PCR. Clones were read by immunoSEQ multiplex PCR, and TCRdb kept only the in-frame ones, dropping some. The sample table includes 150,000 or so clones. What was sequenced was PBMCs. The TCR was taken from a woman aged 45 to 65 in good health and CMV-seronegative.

CDR3 sequence (DNA): TGTGCCAGCAGCTTCCGGGACAGGGAGAACACTGAAGCTTTCTTT. Translating it yields CASSFRDRENTEAFF. The chain has TRBV5-6 and TRBJ1-1; TRBD1 agrees at 9 bases. This CDR3 comprises 15 residues. The germline V gene has CDR1 SGHDT and CDR2 YYEEEE. V lost 2 bases, J lost 1 base, and 3 bases stayed unmatched.